This T cell receptor (beta chain) was documented in a study of shared clonotypes between healthy human individuals (dated by TCRdb to the early 2020s). For the wider study: Three men and two women, aged 18 to 49 years, made up the cohort. For each donor, CD4 naive and CD4 memory were each given three plates, CD8 naive was given two plates, and CD8 memory was given one plate. The study deeply sequenced blood TCR repertoires of roughly five healthy adults to estimate repertoire size and the extent of clonotype sharing between individuals. Different laboratories and diverse techniques were used to prepare libraries and sequence TCR repertoires, to increase sequencing depth and limit assay-specific biases. Leukapheresis yielded between about 0.9 and 10 billion PBMCs per donor. Overall study results and their limits: Even with the large sequencing depth, rarefaction of the sorted-subset datasets indicated that sequencing was incomplete. Approximately 5% of naive CD4, more than 3% of naive CD8, about 2.5% of memory CD4, and about 0.4% of memory CD8 clonotypes were shared across several donors. Based on pairwise subsampling, the degree of clonotype sharing among donors was expected to be affected by sequencing depth. Sampling was restricted to blood, and TCR repertoires in tissue are likely to differ from TCR repertoires in blood. Naive subsets generally had larger estimated clonotype richness than memory subsets did. The genetic and exposure-history diversity represented was limited by the small number of donors. Compared with non-shared clonotypes, clonotypes shared by all four sorted-subset donors had higher generation probabilities.

A note on this clone: It has no known antigen specificity. Base qualities were left out, and no much larger clone turns up one base away.

Relative to germline, V is missing 3 bases and J is missing 0 bases, with 15 bases of the junction outside any gene match. From a lookup of the germline V gene, CDR1 and CDR2 are SGDLS and YYNGEE. The CDR3 goes from the cysteine to the phenylalanine over 20 residues. Left in the record is the CDR3 DNA by itself, 60 bases read in frame from the first base. Using the deep immunoSEQ assay, TCR CDR3 regions were amplified from genomic DNA by multiplex PCR. Extracted genomic DNA from each cell subset was spread evenly across all wells of several immunoSEQ 96-well plates, with each plate serving as a replicate. For sorted subsets, approximately 210 ng of genomic DNA, equivalent to 30,000 or so T cell genomes, went into each replicate PCR. Purified libraries were quantified with a Qubit 3.0 fluorometer, sized on a Bioanalyzer 2100, and re-quantified with the KAPA Library Quantification kit. A separate single-read 150-cycle Illumina NextSeq 550 flow cell was used to sequence each immunoSEQ 96-well plate. The source study handled its data this way. Because the immunoSEQ output included only junctional sequences and no quality scores, the filtering could not be the same as the filtering used for full-length reads. Sequences were annotated with PyIR, a Python wrapper for IgBLAST v1.9, using IMGT germline references to assign V/J genes and CDR3. Reads with weak V/J assignments (E-value above 1e-6), missing CDR3, stop codons, out-of-frame junctions, or ambiguous translated residues were removed. V3J clonotypes were defined as sequences sharing the same inferred V gene, J gene, and CDR3 amino acid sequence. To compute the percentage overlap between repertoires, the number of shared unique clonotypes was divided by the size of the smaller repertoire. Repertoire richness was assessed with RTK rarefaction, the Chao1 estimator, and Recon v2.1 estimates of unobserved clonotypes. For all TCRbeta clonotypes obtained by the gDNA method from a few donors, generation probabilities were computed with OLGA. What TCRdb holds here is the immuneACCESS table cut down to in-frame rearrangements. Part of the clones is not present; checked against another copy, under half of the missing clones reflect an unresolved V gene, and the others are unexplained. Clone size and V and J calls were adopted from that table, with D and trimming inferred from the DNA. Present in this sample are 2,100,000 or so clones, around 95% of which were seen just once. The top ten clonotypes cover 0.13% of the sample.

The donors were healthy, HIV-negative adults with no recently reported acute infections or vaccinations. All donors were Caucasian adults living in Nashville, Tennessee, USA. CD4+ T cells were enriched through magnetic negative selection, after which naive cells were positively selected on CD45RA and the remaining negative fraction served as the memory subset. Blood was collected by leukapheresis, and PBMCs were isolated by Ficoll-Histopaque density gradient centrifugation and then cryopreserved in liquid nitrogen vapor phase. Analytical flow cytometry was used to check the purity and quantity of every magnetically sorted T cell population. Genomic DNA was isolated from every sorted fraction and measured by UV absorbance on a Nanodrop 2000c.

Recombination joined TRBV9 with TRBJ2-3, with 11 central nucleotides matching TRBD2. The sequenced sample consisted of naive CD4+ T cells sorted from blood. Taken with the paper, the label for cell subset or site translates to: CD45RA+ positively selected. The TCR comes from a man aged 18 to 30 in good health. The DNA sequence is as follows: TGTGCCAGCAGCGGACAACCGGGTAGCGGGGGGGCCCCTAGCACAGATACGCAGTATTTT. This codes for CASSGQPGSGGAPSTDTQYF.